Each of the 7 T cell receptor beta chains below was sequenced from the same sample in a study of Ad26.COV2.S vaccination and SARS-CoV-2 variants. This table comes from immunoSEQ multiplex PCR, and its TCRdb copy is limited to in-frame clones, with some not included. In the table there are 400,000 to 500,000 clones, 88% of which are singletons. Described treatment: around 19 received Ad26.COV2.S at low or high dose, single or two shots; about 5 received placebo; per-sample allocation not given. It was on day 63 after the first vaccine or placebo injection that samples were taken. Specimen: peripheral blood, collected in a trial of Ad26.COV2.S vaccine versus placebo. The receptors originated from a person between 18 and 65 years old who received the Ad26.COV2.S COVID-19 vaccine or a placebo.

The chain combines TRBV27 with TRBJ1-1, with 9 bases lining up with TRBD1. V lost 8 bases and J lost 1; bases outside the gene matches: 8. There are 15 residues in the CDR3. CDR1 and CDR2 from the germline V gene are MNHEY and SMNVEV (reference sequence). The DNA for the CDR3 is TGTGCCAGCGCCTCCTTGGGACAGGGGAACACTGAAGCTTTCTTT. This encodes CASASLGQGNTEAFF.

This clone showed up just once. This chain joins TRBV5-1 and TRBJ1-2, with D possibly being TRBD1 (6 bases). The germline gives CDR1 SGHRS, CDR2 YFSETQ. There are 14 residues in the CDR3. V lost 0 bases to trimming and J lost 7 bases, with 13 bases between them. The CDR3 is CASSLAGKGGGYTF. The CDR3 coding sequence is TGCGCCAGCAGCTTGGCCGGCAAAGGGGGTGGCTACACCTTC.

The rearrangement links TRBV19 to TRBJ2-2; no definite D call. The CDR3 extends over 14 amino acids. Trimming stripped 4 bases from V and 2 bases from J, with 8 bases between. Germline loops: CDR1 LNHDA, CDR2 SQIVND (reference sequence). CDR3 sequence (DNA): TGTGCCAGTAGTAGGCAGGCTAACACCGGGGAGCTGTTTTTT. Residues: CASSRQANTGELFF.

The chain combines TRBV4-2 with TRBJ1-5, with D perhaps matching TRBD1 (6 bases). Germline lookup yields CDR1 LGHNA and CDR2 YNFKEQ. V gave up 4 bases and J gave up 5 bases, with 18 bases separating them. The CDR3 runs to 16 residues. In nucleotides, the CDR3 is TGTGCCAGCAGCCTGGGGGGGGCAGGAGCGGATCAGCCCCAGCATTTT. Translation gives CASSLGGAGADQPQHF.

This clone appeared once. V gene TRBV7-8 combines with J gene TRBJ2-1; possible D gene TRBD1, 7 bases. Germline values: CDR1 SGHVS, CDR2 FQNEAQ. The ends were cut back, 2 bases at V and 7 bases at J, with 9 bases in the middle. The CDR3 sequence is 13 residues long. The CDR3: CASSLSGGNEQFF. CDR3 DNA sequence: TGTGCCAGCAGCTTATCAGGGGGGAATGAGCAGTTCTTC.

The rearrangement links TRBV28 to TRBJ1-5, with 9 bases fitting TRBD1. This CDR3 spans 18 amino acids. The germline V gene has CDR1 MDHEN and CDR2 SYDVKM. J lost 0 bases, V lost 2 bases, and 8 bases had no gene match. CDR3 protein: CASSLRDRAIYSNQPQHF. CDR3 DNA sequence: TGTGCCAGCAGTTTACGGGACAGGGCGATCTATAGCAATCAGCCCCAGCATTTT.

This chain links TRBV11-2 with TRBJ2-4; D possibly corresponds to TRBD2 (7 bases). Germline V gene sequence: CDR1 SGHAT, CDR2 FQNNGV. V gave up 3 bases and J gave up 7 bases, with 19 bases separating them. CDR3 size: 16 residues. Written as DNA, the CDR3 is TGTGCCAGCAGCTTGTTGGGGGGGGCCGGGTCGAACATTCAGTACTTC. Translation: CASSLLGGAGSNIQYF.